These 8 T cell receptor beta chains were sequenced from one sample in a study of shared clonotypes between healthy human individuals. The method was immunoSEQ multiplex PCR; TCRdb's version includes in-frame clones alone and lacks a portion of them. The sample shows roughly 500,000 clones, about 79% of them seen only once. The sequenced sample was PBMCs. Source of these receptors: a woman aged 40-49 years in good health. Some clones in this sample may be carry-over from other donors' samples.

V gene TRBV4-1 combines with J gene TRBJ1-2; tentative D call: TRBD1 (5 bases). V was pared by 4 bases and J by 4 bases, with 16 bases between. Germline assignment: CDR1 MGHRA and CDR2 YSYEKL. The CDR3 is 15 amino acids. For the CDR3, the DNA is TGCGCCAGCAGCCCATCCGGGGCTGCATTCTATGGCTACACCTTC. This codes for CASSPSGAAFYGYTF.

The rearrangement joins TRBV6-5 to TRBJ1-5; 8 bases match TRBD1. The CDR3 sequence is 13 residues long. The V gene's germline CDR1 is MNHEY and CDR2 SVGAGI. The junction had 6 bases not matched to a gene; V was cut back by 4 bases and J by 10 bases. CDR3 region: CASSSWTGYPQHF. CDR3 in DNA: TGTGCCAGCAGTTCCTGGACAGGGTACCCCCAGCATTTT.

This clone showed up just once. The V gene is TRBV7-2, the J gene TRBJ1-3; D may be TRBD1 (5 bases). The germline CDR1 and CDR2 sequences are SGHTA and FQGNSA. V was pared by 1 base and J by 2 bases, with 12 bases between. This CDR3 region has 16 residues. CDR3 residues: CASSLGPGLAGNTIYF. The CDR3 nucleotides are TGTGCCAGCAGCTTAGGCCCGGGACTGGCTGGAAACACCATATATTTT. Looking up the rest from reference TRBV7-2 and TRBJ1-3 gives the full variable domain: GAGVSQSPSNKVTEKGKDVELRCDPISGHTALYWYRQSLGQGLEFLIYFQGNSAPDKSGLPSDRFSAERTGGSVSTLTIQRTQQEDSAVYLCASSLGPGLAGNTIYFGEGSWLTVV.

The rearrangement links TRBV11-3 to TRBJ2-7, with 8 bases lining up with TRBD1. CDR3 length: 15 amino acids. Germline-derived CDR1 and CDR2 are SGHNT and YENEEA. Trimming removed 0 bases from V and 5 bases from J; junction bases left unmatched: 6. The CDR3 loop is CASSLEGDRTHEQYF. CDR3 sequence (DNA): TGTGCCAGCAGCTTAGAGGGGGACAGGACCCACGAGCAGTACTTC.

The V gene is TRBV7-2, the J gene TRBJ1-5; D remains unclear. Trimming cost V 1 base and J 7 bases, with 8 bases left between them. Looked up from germline, CDR1 is SGHTA and CDR2 is FQGNSA. CDR3 length equals 13 residues. The chain's CDR3 is CASSLGTAQPQHF. The DNA of the CDR3 is TGTGCCAGCAGCTTAGGGACTGCCCAGCCCCAGCATTTT.

This clone was observed a single time. The chain is built from TRBV6-1 and TRBJ1-3; D unclear. Germline V CDR1 and CDR2: MNHNS, SASEGT. This CDR3 spans 15 amino acids. Trimming took 1 base from V and 0 from J, leaving 7 bases between them. CDR3: CASSEEEGSGNTIYF. In DNA, the CDR3 is TGTGCCAGCAGTGAAGAGGAGGGCTCTGGAAACACCATATATTTT.

The chain employs TRBV7-3 and TRBJ1-1; no definite D call. The germline V and J ends were trimmed by 3 bases and 1 base, with 6 bases remaining between them. CDR1 is SGHTA and CDR2 is FQGTGA in the germline V gene. The CDR3 totals 13 residues. The CDR3 nucleotides are TGTGCCAGCAGCTTGGCAAGGAACACTGAAGCTTTCTTT. This gives the protein CASSLARNTEAFF.

The rearrangement uses TRBV11-3 and TRBJ2-1, with 10 bases lining up with TRBD2. The V and J ends lost 0 bases and 5 bases, in that order; junction bases with no gene match: 7. Germline CDR1 and CDR2: SGHNT and YENEEA. The CDR3 is 17 residues long. The CDR3, as DNA: TGTGCCAGCAGCTTAGATTTTCGGCTAGCGGGGGACAATGAGCAGTTCTTC. Translating it yields CASSLDFRLAGDNEQFF.